This TCR beta chain was captured by sequencing in a study of technical replicates of blood from a handful of donors. TCRdb's table, derived via immunoSEQ multiplex PCR, lists solely in-frame clones and lacks some. The repertoire includes some 60,000 clones, roughly 91% of them detected once, and approximately 4.8% sits in the top ten. The sequence derives from a human donor in good health. Some clones in this sample may be carry-over from other donors' samples. The sequenced sample consisted of PBMCs.

The CDR3 nucleotides are TGTGCCAGCAGCGTCCAGTCCGGGACAGGACGAAATGAGCAGTTCTTC. Amino acid sequence: CASSVQSGTGRNEQFF. This chain uses TRBV9 with TRBJ2-1; TRBD1 aligns across 8 bases. Germline CDR1 SGDLS, CDR2 YYNGEE. Trimming removed 2 bases from V and 7 bases from J; junction bases left unmatched: 11. The CDR3 runs 16 residues.